One and the same sample provided the 20 T cell receptor beta chains below, sequenced in a study of control samples from healthy donors and cancer patients (TCRdb year 2020). The library was made by the immunoSEQ multiplex PCR assay. TCRdb carries this immuneACCESS record with in-frame sequences only. Its versions omit some clonotypes, under half of them owing to an unresolved V gene in the studies checked, with the rest unexplained. This sample lists about 80,000 clones; over 85% were detected once. Together, the top ten hold approximately 6% of the sample. The sample consisted of blood. The receptors derive from a man in his forties or fifties in good health.

This clone was seen a handful of times. The rearrangement joins TRBV30 to TRBJ1-6; D is ambiguous. The CDR3 spans 14 residues. The germline V gene has CDR1 GTSNPN and CDR2 SVGIG (reference sequence). Trimming shortened V by 0 bases and J by 5 bases, and 8 bases separated the two germline ends. The chain's CDR3 is CAWSVIAHNSPLHF. The CDR3 region has the DNA TGTGCCTGGAGTGTAATAGCCCATAATTCACCCCTCCACTTT.

The chain couples TRBV25-1 to TRBJ1-4; D is perhaps TRBD1 (6 bases). Trimming took 0 bases from V and 8 from J, leaving 13 bases between them. Per the germline V gene, CDR1 is MGHDK and CDR2 is SYGVNS. The CDR3 has 15 residues. CDR3 region: CASSEYEQGGEKLFF. DNA for the CDR3: TGTGCCAGCAGTGAATATGAACAGGGTGGGGAAAAACTGTTTTTT.

This chain uses TRBV10-3 with TRBJ2-5; perhaps TRBD2 as D (6 bases). Germline V gives CDR1 ENHRY, CDR2 SYGVKD. V was trimmed by 11 bases and J by 4 bases, leaving 20 bases between them. CDR3 length: 14 amino acids. The CDR3 DNA follows: TGTGCCTCCTCCGGGACTTCAATGGGAGAGACCCAGTACTTC. It specifies CASSGTSMGETQYF.

The CDR3 DNA sequence: TGTGCCAGCAGCAATCAAGAGACCCAGTACTTC. Protein sequence: CASSNQETQYF. This chain connects TRBV7-6 to TRBJ2-5, with D hard to call. Germline assignment: CDR1 SGHVS and CDR2 FNYEAQ. This CDR3 spans 11 amino acids. With 5 bases removed from V and 2 bases from J, the gap between germline ends came to 3 bases. The variable domain in full, with the rest retrieved from reference TRBV7-6 and TRBJ2-5, is GAGVSQSPRYKVTKRGQDVALRCDPISGHVSLYWYRQALGQGPEFLTYFNYEAQQDKSGLPNDRFSAERPEGSISTLTIQRTEQRDSAMYRCASSNQETQYFGPGTRLLVL.

The chain combines TRBV18 with TRBJ1-2; TRBD1 matches 10 bases. This CDR3 spans 15 amino acids. J was trimmed by 5 bases and V by 2 bases; bases with no gene match: 5. In germline, CDR1 is KGHSH, CDR2 LQKENI. The CDR3 nucleotides read TGTGCCAGCTCACCAGAGACAGGGGGCTTTTATGGCTACACCTTC. This translates into CASSPETGGFYGYTF.

The chain uses TRBV12-3 or TRBV12-4 and TRBJ1-6; D is uncertain. Trimming took 6 bases from V and 7 from J, leaving 10 bases between them. The CDR3 totals 13 residues. The CDR3 loop reads CASRQPGNSPLHF. The DNA for the CDR3 is TGTGCCAGCAGACAGCCTGGGAATTCACCCCTCCACTTT.

This clone was seen many times. This rearrangement joins TRBV2 to TRBJ2-2; a weak D match, TRBD1 (5 bases). Germline V CDR1 and CDR2: SNHLY, FYNNEI. This CDR3 region has 15 residues. V lost 7 bases to trimming and J lost 2 bases, with 14 bases between them. Written as DNA, the CDR3 is TGTGCCAGCACCCCGGGTCAGGGAAACACCGGGGAGCTGTTTTTT. Translating it yields CASTPGQGNTGELFF.

The chain uses TRBV7-8 and TRBJ2-7; 7 bases match TRBD1. Unmatched junction bases numbered 10, after V lost 5 bases and J lost 3 bases. There are 15 residues in the CDR3. CDR1 is SGHVS and CDR2 is FQNEAQ in the germline V gene. CDR3 amino acids: CASSDRERLNYEQYF. The DNA of the CDR3 is TGTGCCAGCAGCGACAGGGAAAGACTAAACTACGAGCAGTACTTC.

CDR3 DNA: TGCGCCAGCAGCCAAGACAGGGGCCGTTTCCATTCACCCCTCCACTTT. It encodes CASSQDRGRFHSPLHF. The chain recombines TRBV4-1 with TRBJ1-6; possible D gene TRBD1, 6 bases. The CDR3 consists of 16 residues. Germline V gene sequence: CDR1 MGHRA, CDR2 YSYEKL. Trimming took 0 bases from V and 8 from J, leaving 14 bases between them.

J is TRBJ1-6 and V is TRBV6-5; possibly TRBD1 for D (6 bases). The CDR3 runs 14 residues. The V end was cut by 2 bases, the J end by 7 bases, with 9 bases between. Germline V CDR1 and CDR2: MNHEY, SVGAGI. The DNA of the CDR3 is TGTGCCAGCAGTTACAACAGGGAGAATTCACCCCTCCACTTT. It codes for CASSYNRENSPLHF.

For the CDR3, the DNA is TGTGCCACCGGTGGACAGGTGTGGGATGAGCAGTTCTTC. Protein product: CATGGQVWDEQFF. This rearrangement joins TRBV15 to TRBJ2-1; 7 bases fit TRBD1. V gave up 8 bases and J gave up 8 bases; unmatched junction bases: 9. CDR1 and CDR2 (germline): LNHNV, YYDKDF (reference sequence). This CDR3 has 13 residues.

The chain carries TRBV12-5 and TRBJ2-5; maybe TRBD2 (6 bases). Per the germline V gene, CDR1 is LGHNT and CDR2 is FRNRAP. There are 15 residues in the CDR3. Trimming took off 6 bases at V and 2 bases at J, with 16 bases between the two ends. The CDR3: CASGVASGAQETQYF. The CDR3 region has the DNA TGTGCTAGTGGGGTGGCTTCGGGAGCACAAGAGACCCAGTACTTC.

The rearrangement joins TRBV7-8 to TRBJ1-2, with 7 bases identical to TRBD1. Looked up from germline, CDR1 is SGHVS and CDR2 is FQNEAQ. The V gene end was trimmed by 3 bases and the J gene end by 9 bases; junction bases not matched to a gene: 7. The CDR3 contains 13 residues. The chain's CDR3 is CASSLGGTVSYTF. The CDR3 nucleotides are TGTGCCAGCAGCTTGGGGGGGACAGTCAGCTACACCTTC.

The chain has TRBV13 and TRBJ1-2; 7 bases align to TRBD1. The CDR3 is 16 amino acids. Germline-derived CDR1 and CDR2 are PRHDT and FYEKMQ (reference sequence). V was clipped by 5 bases and J by 6 bases; unmatched bases: 15. The DNA of the CDR3 is TGTGCCAGCAGCCGCTGGGACAGTGGGTATGTCGATGGCTACACCTTC. This encodes CASSRWDSGYVDGYTF.

This clone was seen once. The rearrangement joins TRBV5-1 to TRBJ2-2; TRBD1 matches 11 bases. With V trimmed by 4 bases and J by 9 bases, 5 bases remained unmatched. In germline, CDR1 is SGHRS, CDR2 YFSETQ. The CDR3 has 14 residues. The CDR3 DNA follows: TGCGCCAGCAGCCCCGGGACAGGGGGACGGGAGCTGTTTTTT. Amino acids: CASSPGTGGRELFF.

V is TRBV30 and J is TRBJ1-2; D not resolved. This CDR3 contains 13 residues. The germline CDR1 and CDR2 sequences are GTSNPN and SVGIG (reference sequence). The V and J ends lost 7 bases and 9 bases respectively, with 21 bases between them. The CDR3 reads CAFYGGELTSYTF. CDR3 nucleotide sequence: TGTGCCTTTTACGGTGGGGAGTTGACTAGCTACACCTTC. Combining the CDR3 with reference TRBV30 and TRBJ1-2 gives the whole variable domain SQTIHQWPATLVQPVGSPLSLECTVEGTSNPNLYWYRQAAGRGLQLLFYSVGIGQISSEVPQNLSASRPQDRQFILSSKKLLLSDSGFYLCAFYGGELTSYTFGSGTRLTVV.

This clone is a singleton in its sample. The rearrangement links TRBV7-2 to TRBJ1-1; D is undetermined. Germline CDR1 reads SGHTA; CDR2 reads FQGNSA. V was clipped by 3 bases and J by 3 bases, with 8 bases between them. The CDR3 extends over 13 amino acids. This CDR3 reads CASSFYRDTEAFF. As DNA, the CDR3 is TGTGCCAGCAGCTTCTACCGGGACACTGAAGCTTTCTTT.

This chain joins TRBV20-1 and TRBJ2-1; 11 bases are a match to TRBD2. J gave up 0 bases and V 3 bases, and 7 bases lay outside the gene matches. CDR1 DFQATT and CDR2 SNEGSKA come from the germline V gene (reference sequence). The CDR3 extends over 17 amino acids. Written as DNA, the CDR3 is TGCAGTGCTAGTACTAGCGGGGGCCCGAGCTCCTACAATGAGCAGTTCTTC. Protein product: CSASTSGGPSSYNEQFF.

This sequence joins TRBV4-1 and TRBJ1-2; D perhaps matches TRBD1 (5 bases). Germline loops: CDR1 MGHRA, CDR2 YSYEKL. The CDR3 loop spans 14 amino acids. V was pared by 0 bases and J by 6 bases, with 11 bases between. CDR3: CASSQEVEGNGYTF. The CDR3 nucleotides are TGCGCCAGCAGCCAAGAGGTTGAGGGGAATGGCTACACCTTC.

This rearrangement joins TRBV19 to TRBJ1-3; D possibly corresponds to TRBD1 (6 bases). V shed 2 bases and J shed 3 bases, with 14 bases lying between them. The CDR3 has 16 amino acids. Germline V gene sequence: CDR1 LNHDA, CDR2 SQIVND (reference sequence). CDR3 protein: CASSIRTDFNGNTIYF. CDR3 in DNA: TGTGCCAGTAGTATAAGGACAGACTTCAATGGAAACACCATATATTTT.